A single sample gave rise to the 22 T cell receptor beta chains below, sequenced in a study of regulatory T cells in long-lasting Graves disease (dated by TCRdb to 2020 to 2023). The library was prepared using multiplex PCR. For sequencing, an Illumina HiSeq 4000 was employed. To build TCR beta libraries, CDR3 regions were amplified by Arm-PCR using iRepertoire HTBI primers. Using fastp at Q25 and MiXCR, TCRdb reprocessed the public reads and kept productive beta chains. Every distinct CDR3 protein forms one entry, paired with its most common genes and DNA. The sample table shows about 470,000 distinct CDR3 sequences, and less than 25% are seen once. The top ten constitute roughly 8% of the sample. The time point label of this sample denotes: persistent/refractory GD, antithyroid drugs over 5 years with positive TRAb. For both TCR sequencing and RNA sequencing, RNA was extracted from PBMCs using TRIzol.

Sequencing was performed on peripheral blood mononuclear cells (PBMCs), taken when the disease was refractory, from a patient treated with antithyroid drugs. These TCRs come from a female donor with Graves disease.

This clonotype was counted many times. As DNA, the CDR3 is TGTGCCAGCAGTTACTCGAGTAACAAGCCTTCCACTGAAGCTTTCTTT. This sequence encodes CASSYSSNKPSTEAFF. The chain employs TRBV6-5 and TRBJ1-1; no reliable D call. CDR3 length: 16 residues. The V end was cut by 0 bases, the J end by 4 bases, with 15 bases between. The germline V gene has CDR1 MNHEY and CDR2 SVGAGI.

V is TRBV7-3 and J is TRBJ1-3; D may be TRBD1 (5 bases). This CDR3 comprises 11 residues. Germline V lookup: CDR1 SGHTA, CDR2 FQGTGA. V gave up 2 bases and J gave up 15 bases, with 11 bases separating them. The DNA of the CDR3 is TGTGCCAGCAGCTTAGACCGGGACGCATATTTT. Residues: CASSLDRDAYF.

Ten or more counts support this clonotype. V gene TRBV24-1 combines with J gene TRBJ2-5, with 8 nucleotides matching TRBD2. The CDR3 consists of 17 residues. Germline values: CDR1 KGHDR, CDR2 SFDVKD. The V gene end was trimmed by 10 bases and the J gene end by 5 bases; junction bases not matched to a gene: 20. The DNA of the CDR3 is TGTGCCACTCGATCCCCCGGCGGGAAGGGACTAGTGGAGACCCAGTACTTC. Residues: CATRSPGGKGLVETQYF.

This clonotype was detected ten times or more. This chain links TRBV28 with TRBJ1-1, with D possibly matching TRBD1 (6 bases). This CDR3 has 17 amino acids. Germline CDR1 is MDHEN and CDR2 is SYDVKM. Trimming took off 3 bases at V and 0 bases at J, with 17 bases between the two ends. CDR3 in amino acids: CASSFRQVIPLNTEAFF. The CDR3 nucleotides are TGTGCCAGCAGTTTCCGACAGGTTATCCCCTTGAACACTGAAGCTTTCTTT.

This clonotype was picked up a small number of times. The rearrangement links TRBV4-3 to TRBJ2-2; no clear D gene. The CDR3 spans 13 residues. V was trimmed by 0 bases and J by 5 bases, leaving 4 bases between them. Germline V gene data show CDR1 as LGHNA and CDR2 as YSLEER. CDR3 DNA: TGCGCCAGCAGCCAAGATTTGACCGGGGAGCTGTTTTTT. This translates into CASSQDLTGELFF.

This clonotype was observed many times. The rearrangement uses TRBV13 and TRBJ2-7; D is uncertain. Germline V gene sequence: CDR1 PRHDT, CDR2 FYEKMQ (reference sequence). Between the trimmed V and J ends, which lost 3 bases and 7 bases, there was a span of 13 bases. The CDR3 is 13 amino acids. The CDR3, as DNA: TGTGCCAGCAGCTTGGGCGGCGGTCGTGAGCAGTACTTC. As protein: CASSLGGGREQYF.

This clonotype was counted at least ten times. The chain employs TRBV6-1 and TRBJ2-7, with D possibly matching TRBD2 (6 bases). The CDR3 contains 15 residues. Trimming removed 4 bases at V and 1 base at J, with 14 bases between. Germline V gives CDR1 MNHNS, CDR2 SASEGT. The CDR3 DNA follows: TGTGCCAGCAGTGGGGTCGGGAGAGGTTCCTACGAGCAGTACTTC. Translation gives CASSGVGRGSYEQYF.

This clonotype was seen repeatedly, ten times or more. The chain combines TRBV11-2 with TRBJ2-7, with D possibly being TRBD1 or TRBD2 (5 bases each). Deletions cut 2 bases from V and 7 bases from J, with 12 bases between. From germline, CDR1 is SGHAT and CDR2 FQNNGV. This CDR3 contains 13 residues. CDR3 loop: CASSLPGPGEQYF. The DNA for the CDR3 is TGTGCCAGCAGCTTACCGGGGCCAGGGGAGCAGTACTTC.

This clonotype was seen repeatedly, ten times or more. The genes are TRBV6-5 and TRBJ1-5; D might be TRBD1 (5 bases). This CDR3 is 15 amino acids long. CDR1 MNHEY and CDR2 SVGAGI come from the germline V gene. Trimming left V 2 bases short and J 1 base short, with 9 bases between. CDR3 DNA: TGTGCCAGCAGTTACAACAGGCGGAGCAATCAGCCCCAGCATTTT. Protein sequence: CASSYNRRSNQPQHF.

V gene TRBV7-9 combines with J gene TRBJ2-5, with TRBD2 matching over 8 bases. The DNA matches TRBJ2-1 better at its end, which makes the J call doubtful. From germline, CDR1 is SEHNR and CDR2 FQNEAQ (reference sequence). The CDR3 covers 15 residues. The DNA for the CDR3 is TGTGCCAGCAGCTTAGAAACTAGCGGCGCCAGGGAGCAGTTCTTC. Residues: CASSLETSGAREQFF.

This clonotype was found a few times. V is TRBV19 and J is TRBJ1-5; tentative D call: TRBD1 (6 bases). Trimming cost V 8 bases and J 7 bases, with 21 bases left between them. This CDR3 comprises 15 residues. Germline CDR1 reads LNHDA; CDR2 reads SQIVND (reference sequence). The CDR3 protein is CASAYTGFGEQPQHF. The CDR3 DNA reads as TGTGCCAGTGCATATACAGGGTTTGGGGAGCAGCCCCAGCATTTT. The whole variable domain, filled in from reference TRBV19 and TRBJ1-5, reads DGGITQSPKYLFRKEGQNVTLSCEQNLNHDAMYWYRQDPGQGLRLIYYSQIVNDFQKGDIAEGYSVSREKKESFPLTVTSAQKNPTAFYLCASAYTGFGEQPQHFGDGTRLSIL.

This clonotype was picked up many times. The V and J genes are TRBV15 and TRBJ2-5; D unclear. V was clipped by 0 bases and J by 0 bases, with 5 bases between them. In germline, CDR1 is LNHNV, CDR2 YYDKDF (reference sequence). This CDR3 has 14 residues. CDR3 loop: CATSREGYQETQYF. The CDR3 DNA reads TGTGCCACCAGCAGAGAAGGTTACCAAGAGACCCAGTACTTC.

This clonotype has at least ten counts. As DNA, the CDR3 is TGTGCCAGCAGTCACTTTAGAGAACTCCGATGGGAGCAGTACTTC. Its translation is CASSHFRELRWEQYF. The chain recombines TRBV6-2 or TRBV6-3 with TRBJ2-7; D gene uncertain. Trimming pared 5 bases from V and 7 bases from J, leaving 21 bases between. This CDR3 contains 15 residues. The germline V gene encodes CDR1 MNHEY and CDR2 SVGEGT.

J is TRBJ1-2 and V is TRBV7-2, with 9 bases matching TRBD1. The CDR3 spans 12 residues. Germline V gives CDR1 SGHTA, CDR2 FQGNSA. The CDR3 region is CGTTGGDYGYTF. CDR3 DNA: TGTGGCACGACAGGGGGAGACTATGGCTACACCTTC.

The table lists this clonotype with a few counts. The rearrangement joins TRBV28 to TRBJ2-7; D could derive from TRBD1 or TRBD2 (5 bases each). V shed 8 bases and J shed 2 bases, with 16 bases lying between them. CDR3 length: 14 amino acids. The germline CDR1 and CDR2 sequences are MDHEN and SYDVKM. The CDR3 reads CASSGTGPPYEQYF. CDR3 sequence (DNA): TGTGCCAGCTCTGGGACCGGACCGCCCTACGAGCAGTACTTC.

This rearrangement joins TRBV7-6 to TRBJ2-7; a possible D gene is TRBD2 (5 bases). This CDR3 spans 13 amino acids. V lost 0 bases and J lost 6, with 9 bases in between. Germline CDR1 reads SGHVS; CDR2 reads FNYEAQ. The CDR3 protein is CASSLAVATEQYF. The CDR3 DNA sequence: TGTGCCAGCAGCTTAGCGGTAGCGACCGAGCAGTACTTC.

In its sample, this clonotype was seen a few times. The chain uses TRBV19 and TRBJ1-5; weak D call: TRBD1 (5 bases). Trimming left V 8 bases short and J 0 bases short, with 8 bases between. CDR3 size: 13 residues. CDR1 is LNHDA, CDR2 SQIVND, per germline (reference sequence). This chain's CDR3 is CASGHLSNQPQHF. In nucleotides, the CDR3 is TGTGCCAGTGGACACCTTAGCAATCAGCCCCAGCATTTT.

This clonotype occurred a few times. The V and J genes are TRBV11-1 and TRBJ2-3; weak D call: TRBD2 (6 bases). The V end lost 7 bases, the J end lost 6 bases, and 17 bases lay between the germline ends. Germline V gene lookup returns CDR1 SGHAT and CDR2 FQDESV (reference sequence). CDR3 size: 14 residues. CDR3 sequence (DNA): TGTGCCAGCACCGGAGGGCCAGTAACCGATACGCAGTATTTT. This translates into CASTGGPVTDTQYF.

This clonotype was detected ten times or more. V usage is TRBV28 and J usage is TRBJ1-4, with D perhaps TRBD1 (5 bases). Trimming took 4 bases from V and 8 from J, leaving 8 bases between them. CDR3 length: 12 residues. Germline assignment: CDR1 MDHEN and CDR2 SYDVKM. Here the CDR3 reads CASSYRGEKLFF. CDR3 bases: TGTGCCAGCAGTTATAGGGGAGAAAAACTGTTTTTT.

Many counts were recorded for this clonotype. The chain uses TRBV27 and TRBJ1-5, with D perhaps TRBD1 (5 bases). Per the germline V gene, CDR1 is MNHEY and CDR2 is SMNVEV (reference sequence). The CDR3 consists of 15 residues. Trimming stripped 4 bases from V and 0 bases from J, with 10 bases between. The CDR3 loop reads CASSWGGYSNQPQHF. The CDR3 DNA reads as TGTGCCAGCAGTTGGGGGGGGTATAGCAATCAGCCCCAGCATTTT.

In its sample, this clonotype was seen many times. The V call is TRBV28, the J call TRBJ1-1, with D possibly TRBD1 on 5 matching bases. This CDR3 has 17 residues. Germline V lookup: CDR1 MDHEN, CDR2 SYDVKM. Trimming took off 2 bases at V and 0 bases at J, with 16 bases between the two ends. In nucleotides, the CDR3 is TGTGCCAGCAGTTTAGAAACGGGACGGCGAATGAACACTGAAGCTTTCTTT. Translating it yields CASSLETGRRMNTEAFF.

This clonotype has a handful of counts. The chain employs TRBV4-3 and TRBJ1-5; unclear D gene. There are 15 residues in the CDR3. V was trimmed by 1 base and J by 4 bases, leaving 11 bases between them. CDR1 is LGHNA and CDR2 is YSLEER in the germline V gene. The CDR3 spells CASSQGTDGNQPQHF. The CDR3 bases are TGCGCCAGCAGCCAAGGGACGGACGGAAATCAGCCCCAGCATTTT.